This T cell receptor beta chain was captured by sequencing in a study of prognosis after radiotherapy for stage I lung cancer. Study details: Patients received stereotactic body radiotherapy alone, with no concurrent therapy.

Researchers used two-round multiplex PCR to amplify TCR beta CDR3 starting from genomic DNA. Primers targeting each individual TRBV and TRBJ gene were applied in first-round PCR. One entry per CDR3 protein results from TCRdb running MiXCR on the multiplex PCR reads. The sample carries 20,000 to 30,000 distinct CDR3 sequences, around 36% recorded once. This clonotype was counted ten times or more. Blood draws of roughly 6 milliliters of peripheral blood occurred at each of two time points. Germline V gene lookup returns CDR1 KGHSH and CDR2 LQKENI. The CDR3 length is 15 residues. V lost 3 bases and J 5 bases, leaving 16 bases between the germline ends.

The receptor comes from a donor over 45 with non-small cell lung cancer. The V call is TRBV18, the J call TRBJ2-5; D is unresolved. Source: PBMCs, taken before or after stereotactic body radiation therapy (not recorded which). This CDR3 is CASSPDLSEDETQYF. The CDR3 DNA follows: TGTGCCAGCTCACCTGATCTGTCCGAGGACGAGACCCAGTACTTC.